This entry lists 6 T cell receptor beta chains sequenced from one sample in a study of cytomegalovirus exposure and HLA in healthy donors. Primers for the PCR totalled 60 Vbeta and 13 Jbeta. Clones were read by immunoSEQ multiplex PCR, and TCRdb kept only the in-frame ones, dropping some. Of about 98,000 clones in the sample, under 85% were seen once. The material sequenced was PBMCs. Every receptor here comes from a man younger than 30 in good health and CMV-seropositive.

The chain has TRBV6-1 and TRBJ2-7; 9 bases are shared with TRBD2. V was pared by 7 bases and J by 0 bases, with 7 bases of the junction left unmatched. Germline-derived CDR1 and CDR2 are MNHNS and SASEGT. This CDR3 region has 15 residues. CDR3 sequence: CASKEEAGGSYEQYF. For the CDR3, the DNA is TGTGCCAGCAAGGAAGAAGCGGGGGGCTCCTACGAGCAGTACTTC.

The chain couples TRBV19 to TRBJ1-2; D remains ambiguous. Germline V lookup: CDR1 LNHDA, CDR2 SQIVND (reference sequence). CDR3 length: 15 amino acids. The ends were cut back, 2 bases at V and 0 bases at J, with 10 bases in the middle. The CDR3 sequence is CASSIYHSPNYGYTF. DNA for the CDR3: TGTGCCAGTAGTATATATCACAGTCCTAACTATGGCTACACCTTC.

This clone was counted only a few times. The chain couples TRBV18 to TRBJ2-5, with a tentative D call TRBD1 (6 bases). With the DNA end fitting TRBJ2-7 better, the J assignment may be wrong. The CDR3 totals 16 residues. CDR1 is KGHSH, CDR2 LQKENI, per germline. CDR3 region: CASSPSAQGSSYEQYF. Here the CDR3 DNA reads TGTGCCAGCTCACCATCGGCTCAGGGGAGCTCCTACGAGCAGTACTTC.

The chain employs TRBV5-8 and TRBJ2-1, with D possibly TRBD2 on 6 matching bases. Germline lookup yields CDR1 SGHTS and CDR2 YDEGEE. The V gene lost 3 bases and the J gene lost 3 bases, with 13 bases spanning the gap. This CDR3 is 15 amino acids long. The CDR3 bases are TGTGCCAGCAGCTCGAGCGGGTTATTCTACAATGAGCAGTTCTTC. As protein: CASSSSGLFYNEQFF. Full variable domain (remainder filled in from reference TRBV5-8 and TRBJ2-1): EAGVTQSPTHLIKTRGQQATLRCSPISGHTSVYWYQQALGLGLQFLLWYDEGEERNRGNFPPRFSGRQFPNYSSELNVNALELEDSALYLCASSSSGLFYNEQFFGPGTRLTVL.

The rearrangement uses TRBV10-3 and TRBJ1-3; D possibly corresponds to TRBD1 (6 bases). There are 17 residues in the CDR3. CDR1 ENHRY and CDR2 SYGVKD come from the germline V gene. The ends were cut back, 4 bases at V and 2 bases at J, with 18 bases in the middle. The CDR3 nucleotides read TGTGCCATCAGTGGTACGGGACACGCGTATACTGGAAACACCATATATTTT. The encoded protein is CAISGTGHAYTGNTIYF.

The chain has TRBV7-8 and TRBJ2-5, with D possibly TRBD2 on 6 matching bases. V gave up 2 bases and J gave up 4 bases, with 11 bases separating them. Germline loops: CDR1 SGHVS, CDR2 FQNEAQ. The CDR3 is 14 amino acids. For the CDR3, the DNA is TGTGCCAGCAGCTTATTGGGACTCCGAGAGACCCAGTACTTC. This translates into CASSLLGLRETQYF.